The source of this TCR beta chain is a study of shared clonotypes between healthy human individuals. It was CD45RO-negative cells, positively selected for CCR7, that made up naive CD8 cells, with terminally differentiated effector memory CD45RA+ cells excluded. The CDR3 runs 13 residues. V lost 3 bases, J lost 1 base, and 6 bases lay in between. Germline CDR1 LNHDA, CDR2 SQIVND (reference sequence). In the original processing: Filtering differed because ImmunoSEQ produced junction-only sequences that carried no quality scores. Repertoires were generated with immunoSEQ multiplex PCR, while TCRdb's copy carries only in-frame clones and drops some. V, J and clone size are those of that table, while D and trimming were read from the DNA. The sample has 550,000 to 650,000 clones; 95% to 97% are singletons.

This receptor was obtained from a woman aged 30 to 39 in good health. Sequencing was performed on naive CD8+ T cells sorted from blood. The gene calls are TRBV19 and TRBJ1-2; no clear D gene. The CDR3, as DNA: TGTGCCAGTAGTATTCTCGTTAACTATGGCTACACCTTC. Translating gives CASSILVNYGYTF. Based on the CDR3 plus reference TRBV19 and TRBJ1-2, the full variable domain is DGGITQSPKYLFRKEGQNVTLSCEQNLNHDAMYWYRQDPGQGLRLIYYSQIVNDFQKGDIAEGYSVSREKKESFPLTVTSAQKNPTAFYLCASSILVNYGYTFGSGTRLTVV.